These 22 T cell receptor beta chains were all obtained from the same sample, sequenced in a study of blood T cell repertoires in COVID-19. TCRdb keeps only in-frame clones here, not all; method: immunoSEQ multiplex PCR. The sample carries about 47,000 clones, approximately 89% recorded once. The sequenced sample consisted of peripheral blood. These receptors originate from a human donor with active COVID-19. The donor label of this sample is uncertain.

The chain employs TRBV20-1 and TRBJ2-1; 13 positions match TRBD2. V shed 3 bases, J shed 8 bases, and the junction held 7 bases outside the gene matches. Germline CDR1 and CDR2: DFQATT and SNEGSKA (reference sequence). This CDR3 spans 15 amino acids. The DNA for the CDR3 is TGCAGTGCTAGTGTAACTAGCGGGAGGGCCGATGAGCAGTTCTTC. Residues: CSASVTSGRADEQFF.

As DNA, the CDR3 is TGTGCCAGCAGCTTACGGGGGTTAAAGGAAAAACTGTTTTTT. Protein product: CASSLRGLKEKLFF. This sequence joins TRBV7-2 and TRBJ1-4; weak D call: TRBD1 (5 bases). CDR1 SGHTA and CDR2 FQGNSA come from the germline V gene. CDR3 length: 14 amino acids. With 2 bases removed from V and 8 bases from J, the gap between germline ends came to 12 bases.

This chain links TRBV18 with TRBJ2-3; tentatively, D is TRBD2 (5 bases). This CDR3 spans 17 amino acids. Germline V gene data show CDR1 as KGHSH and CDR2 as LQKENI. V lost 3 bases and J 2 bases, leaving 18 bases between the germline ends. The CDR3 protein is CASSPNPRLLLTDTQYF. DNA of the CDR3: TGTGCCAGCTCACCTAATCCTCGACTACTCCTCACAGATACGCAGTATTTT. Drawing the rest from reference TRBV18 and TRBJ2-3, the complete variable domain is NAGVMQNPRHLVRRRGQEARLRCSPMKGHSHVYWYRQLPEEGLKFMVYLQKENIIDESGMPKERFSAEFPKEGPSILRIQQVVRGDSAAYFCASSPNPRLLLTDTQYFGPGTRLTVL.

The chain is built from TRBV7-9 and TRBJ1-1; a possible D gene is TRBD1 (6 bases). Trimming cost V 2 bases and J 4 bases, with 11 bases left between them. Germline CDR1 reads SEHNR; CDR2 reads FQNEAQ (reference sequence). The CDR3 has 14 residues. Here the CDR3 reads CASSLQRGTTEAFF. CDR3 coding DNA: TGTGCCAGCAGCTTACAGAGGGGGACCACTGAAGCTTTCTTT.

The chain recombines TRBV3-1 (or the pseudogene TRBV3-2) with TRBJ2-2, with D unresolved. This CDR3 is 17 amino acids long. Germline V CDR1 and CDR2: LGHDT, YNNKEL (reference sequence). V shed 0 bases and J shed 1 base, with 12 bases lying between them. The CDR3 DNA reads TGTGCCAGCAGCCAAGAAGGCGGCCGCGGGAACACCGGGGAGCTGTTTTTT. Translating gives CASSQEGGRGNTGELFF.

The J gene is TRBJ2-5, the V gene TRBV2; 10 positions agree with TRBD1. The junction had 4 bases not matched to a gene; V was cut back by 6 bases and J by 3 bases. Per germline, CDR1 SNHLY and CDR2 FYNNEI. This CDR3 has 14 residues. The CDR3, as DNA: TGTGCCAGCAGAACCGGGACAGGGGAAGAGACCCAGTACTTC. It yields the protein CASRTGTGEETQYF.

J is TRBJ2-7 and V is TRBV28; D may be TRBD2 (6 bases). The V end was cut by 1 base, the J end by 4 bases, with 14 bases between. There are 15 residues in the CDR3. Germline assignment: CDR1 MDHEN and CDR2 SYDVKM. The CDR3 DNA reads as TGTGCCAGCAGTTTATCCGCGGGATTAGCTTACGAGCAGTACTTC. It encodes CASSLSAGLAYEQYF.

CDR3 amino acids: CASSQTGVSDEQYF. The CDR3 DNA follows: TGCGCCAGCAGCCAGACAGGCGTTTCGGACGAGCAGTACTTC. This chain connects TRBV10-2 to TRBJ2-7; a possible D gene is TRBD1 (6 bases). Germline V gene sequence: CDR1 WSHSY, CDR2 SAAADI. V gave up 6 bases and J gave up 5 bases, with 17 bases separating them. CDR3 size: 14 residues.

The CDR3: CASSKELGQGPSPLHF. The CDR3 DNA sequence: TGTGCCAGCAGCAAAGAGCTGGGGCAGGGTCCTTCACCCCTCCACTTT. The gene calls are TRBV21-1 and TRBJ1-6; the table's D call TRBD1 went unverified against the DNA. TRBV21-1 has pseudogene status. This CDR3 contains 16 residues.

The chain is built from TRBV30 and TRBJ1-3; 9 nucleotides agree with TRBD1. The CDR3 covers 15 residues. The germline gives CDR1 GTSNPN, CDR2 SVGIG (reference sequence). V was clipped by 3 bases and J by 2 bases; unmatched bases: 5. The CDR3 DNA is TGTGCCTGGAGGACCGGGACAGGGCCTGGAAACACCATATATTTT. Translated: CAWRTGTGPGNTIYF.

The rearrangement uses TRBV6-4 and TRBJ2-7; 10 bases are a match to TRBD2. From germline, CDR1 is MRHNA and CDR2 SNTAGT. This CDR3 has 15 amino acids. Trimming took 5 bases from V and 2 from J; bases not matched to a gene: 6. CDR3 nucleotide sequence: TGTGCCAGCAGTAGAATAGCGGGGGGCACCTACGAGCAGTACTTC. Protein: CASSRIAGGTYEQYF.

This chain connects TRBV7-2 to TRBJ2-5; the D gene is possibly TRBD2 (5 bases). V was clipped by 8 bases and J by 5 bases, with 15 bases between them. Germline CDR1 and CDR2: SGHTA and FQGNSA. This CDR3 region has 13 residues. The CDR3 sequence: CASGLATGETQYF. CDR3 nucleotide sequence: TGTGCCAGCGGACTGGCAACGGGGGAGACCCAGTACTTC.

The rearrangement joins TRBV5-1 to TRBJ2-7; possible D gene TRBD2, 6 bases. The CDR3 contains 15 residues. Trimming pared 5 bases from V and 3 bases from J, leaving 18 bases between. Germline CDR1 SGHRS, CDR2 YFSETQ. CDR3 region: CASRSLYSGGYEQYF. The CDR3 DNA follows: TGCGCCAGCAGGAGCCTTTATTCCGGGGGCTACGAGCAGTACTTC.

V usage is TRBV7-2 and J usage is TRBJ2-1, with 9 nucleotides matching TRBD2. CDR3 length equals 16 residues. Germline CDR1 and CDR2: SGHTA and FQGNSA. V was clipped by 2 bases and J by 9 bases; unmatched bases: 11. This CDR3 reads CASSLMAGGGRLEQFF. The CDR3 DNA reads TGTGCCAGCAGCTTAATGGCGGGAGGGGGTCGCCTTGAGCAGTTCTTC.

This sequence joins TRBV29-1 and TRBJ2-4, with D maybe TRBD2 (6 bases). The CDR3 extends over 14 amino acids. Germline CDR1 SQVTM, CDR2 ANQGSEA. The V and J ends lost 3 bases and 8 bases respectively, with 17 bases between them. CDR3 residues: CSVDGLASPDIQYF. CDR3 DNA: TGCAGCGTTGATGGGCTAGCGTCCCCAGACATTCAGTACTTC. The variable domain in full, completed from reference TRBV29-1 and TRBJ2-4, reads SAVISQKPSRDICQRGTSLTIQCQVDSQVTMMFWYRQQPGQSLTLIATANQGSEATYESGFVIDKFPISRPNLTFSTLTVSNMSPEDSSIYLCSVDGLASPDIQYFGAGTRLSVL.

This clone has a single count. CDR3 region: CALSLTGTAVSFYGSPLHF. The CDR3 nucleotides are TGTGCCTTATCCCTTACCGGGACAGCGGTCTCTTTCTATGGTTCACCCCTCCACTTT. The V and J genes are TRBV10-3 and TRBJ1-6; 7 bases line up with TRBD1. Germline CDR1 reads ENHRY; CDR2 reads SYGVKD. This CDR3 comprises 19 residues. After removal of 11 bases from V and 9 bases from J, the junction contained 28 bases not matched to a gene.

The genes are TRBV28 and TRBJ2-1; D is perhaps TRBD1 (5 bases). V lost 6 bases, J lost 0 bases, and 18 bases lay in between. CDR1 is MDHEN and CDR2 is SYDVKM in the germline V gene. The CDR3 totals 17 residues. This CDR3 is CASRKILQGGSYNEQFF. In DNA, the CDR3 is TGTGCCAGCAGGAAGATCCTCCAGGGTGGCTCCTACAATGAGCAGTTCTTC. The full variable domain, its missing parts supplied by reference TRBV28 and TRBJ2-1, is DVKVTQSSRYLVKRTGEKVFLECVQDMDHENMFWYRQDPGLGLRLIYFSYDVKMKEKGDIPEGYSVSREKKERFSLILESASTNQTSMYLCASRKILQGGSYNEQFFGPGTRLTVL.

The chain is built from TRBV12-5 and TRBJ1-2; D unclear. The CDR3 covers 11 residues. The V and J ends lost 10 bases and 5 bases respectively, with 11 bases between them. Germline loops: CDR1 LGHNT, CDR2 FRNRAP. For the CDR3, the DNA is TGTGCTACCCAGCGGGCGTATGGCTACACCTTC. This codes for CATQRAYGYTF.

This clone was observed a single time. The V and J genes are TRBV5-1 and TRBJ2-3, with 9 bases matching TRBD2. The germline V gene encodes CDR1 SGHRS and CDR2 YFSETQ. The CDR3 sequence is 15 residues long. The J segment lost 11 bases and the V segment lost 7 bases, leaving 17 bases of the junction unmatched. CDR3 in amino acids: CASRYGREGQGRQYF. The CDR3 DNA reads TGCGCCAGCCGCTACGGGCGGGAGGGCCAGGGGAGGCAGTATTTT.

CDR3 DNA sequence: TGTGCCAGCAGCTGGGGACAGGAAAAAAACTATGGCTACACCTTC. Translated: CASSWGQEKNYGYTF. The rearrangement uses TRBV7-2 and TRBJ1-2; 8 nucleotides match TRBD1. The germline V gene encodes CDR1 SGHTA and CDR2 FQGNSA. V gave up 4 bases and J gave up 2 bases; unmatched junction bases: 6. The CDR3 has 15 amino acids.

V is TRBV14 and J is TRBJ2-1, with D possibly matching TRBD1 (6 bases). V lost 4 bases to trimming and J lost 2 bases, with 15 bases between them. Germline lookup yields CDR1 SGHDN and CDR2 FVKESK. The CDR3 contains 16 residues. CDR3 in DNA: TGTGCCAGCAGCCCCGCCGCCAGGGGTACCTACAATGAGCAGTTCTTC. Protein sequence: CASSPAARGTYNEQFF.

Written as DNA, the CDR3 is TGTGCCAGCAGCCCCTCTTGGGCCTCCTACAATGAGCAGTTCTTC. The encoded protein is CASSPSWASYNEQFF. This chain links TRBV5-4 with TRBJ2-1; D is unclear. This CDR3 is 15 amino acids long. Germline values: CDR1 SGHNT, CDR2 YYREEE (reference sequence). The V and J ends lost 4 bases and 0 bases respectively, with 11 bases between them.